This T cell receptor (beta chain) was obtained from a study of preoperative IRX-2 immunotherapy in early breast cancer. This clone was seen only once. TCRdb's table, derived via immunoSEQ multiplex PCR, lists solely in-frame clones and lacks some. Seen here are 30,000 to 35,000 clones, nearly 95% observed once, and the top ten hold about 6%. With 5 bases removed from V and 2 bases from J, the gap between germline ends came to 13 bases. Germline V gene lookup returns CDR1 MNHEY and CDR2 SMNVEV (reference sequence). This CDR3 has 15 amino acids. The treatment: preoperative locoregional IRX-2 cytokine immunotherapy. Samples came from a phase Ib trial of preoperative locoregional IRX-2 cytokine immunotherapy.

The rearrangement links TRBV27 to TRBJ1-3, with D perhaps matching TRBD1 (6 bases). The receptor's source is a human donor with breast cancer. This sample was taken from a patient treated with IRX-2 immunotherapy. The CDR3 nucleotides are TGTGCCAGCAGTAGGCAACAGGGTACTGGAAACACCATATATTTT. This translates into CASSRQQGTGNTIYF.